This entry is about one T cell receptor beta chain. Its antigen is unknown. With a J-beta primer mix and a sample-barcoded 5' primer, a second PCR ran roughly 6 to 11 cycles. Each CDR3 protein is one row after TCRdb ran MiXCR on the 5' RACE reads. Here the sample spans about 1.8 million distinct CDR3 sequences, roughly 52% being singletons. This sample was taken from a study of blood T cells in healthy people across ages. Whole-study results and caveats: Whereas aged donors had fewer naive CD4+ cells, long-lived donors had more of them and higher diversity.

Germline CDR1 reads MNHEY; CDR2 reads SVGEGT. This CDR3 is 17 amino acids long. The V gene lost 1 base and the J gene lost 3 bases, with 17 bases spanning the gap. Each of the donors had approximately 10 milliliters of peripheral blood drawn into EDTA-treated Vacutainer tubes. Each sample gave at least 7 million isolated PBMCs. Input material: blood. This receptor was obtained from a woman aged 40 to 55 in good health. V gene TRBV6-2 or TRBV6-3 combines with J gene TRBJ2-3, with D maybe TRBD1 (5 bases). The CDR3 bases are TGTGCCAGCAGTTACTACCCTAGGGGTAGCAAGACAGATACGCAGTATTTT. Translated: CASSYYPRGSKTDTQYF.